Listed below are T cell receptor beta chains from one sample, sequenced in a study of regulatory T cells in long-lasting Graves disease. In TCRdb, the multiplex PCR reads were re-called with MiXCR into one record per CDR3 protein. Here the sample spans a few hundred thousand distinct CDR3 sequences, approximately 12% being singletons. The data were also submitted as part of a second study, on T cells in Graves' hyperthyroidism and ophthalmopathy.

Specimen: peripheral blood mononuclear cells (PBMCs), collected at new diagnosis, from a patient treated with antithyroid drugs. The receptors derive from a woman aged 18-35 years with Graves disease. Both conserved end residues are part of each CDR3. The D gene is left open where the match is weak. Size tells how often a clone was seen (once, few, many) or the class of an expanded clone, and some rows leave it out.

v_call,j_call,clone_size,d_call,cdr3_nt,cdr3_aa
TRBV6-1,TRBJ1-3,NA,NA,TGTGCCAGCAGCCTCAGGGTAACTGGAAACACCATATATTTT,CASSLRVTGNTIYF
TRBV6-5,TRBJ1-1,many,NA,TGTGCCAGCAGTTACTTCGGGATGAACACTGAAGCTTTCTTT,CASSYFGMNTEAFF
TRBV6-1,TRBJ1-6,many,TRBD1,TGTGCCAGCAGTCTGAGGGACAGGGTTAATTCACCCCTCCACTTT,CASSLRDRVNSPLHF
TRBV12-3/TRBV12-4,TRBJ1-5,many,NA,TGTGCCAGCAGCTTTAATCAGCCCCAGCATTTT,CASSFNQPQHF
TRBV19,TRBJ2-6,NA,NA,TGTGCCAGTAGTATATCCTCTGGGGCCAACGTCCTGACTTTC,CASSISSGANVLTF
TRBV6-4,TRBJ2-6,many,NA,TGTGCCAGCAGCACAGGGAGCTCTGGGGCCAACGTCCTGACTTTC,CASSTGSSGANVLTF
TRBV11-2,TRBJ2-3,few,NA,TGTGCCAGCAGCTTAGATCCATCGGGCTCGGGGAGCCATAGCACAGATACGCAGTATTTT,CASSLDPSGSGSHSTDTQYF
TRBV5-4,TRBJ2-5,NA,NA,TGTGCCAGCAGCCGAAGCGGAGGGGCGGAGACCCAGTACTTC,CASSRSGGAETQYF
TRBV7-9,TRBJ2-1,many,NA,TGTGCCAGCACGGTGACCCTCACCCCCAATGAGCAGTTCTTC,CASTVTLTPNEQFF
TRBV6-9,TRBJ1-4,few,TRBD1,TGTGCCAGCAGTTCCACAGGGGCACTTCGTGAAAAACTGTTTTTT,CASSSTGALREKLFF
TRBV6-5,TRBJ1-2,many,TRBD1,TGTGCCAGCAGTTCGGACAGGGAAGGACCGCTCTATGGCTACACCTTC,CASSSDREGPLYGYTF
TRBV20-1,TRBJ2-7,few,TRBD1,TGCAGTGCTGGGACAGGGTTCTACGAGCAGTACTTC,CSAGTGFYEQYF
TRBV6-1,TRBJ1-5,many,NA,TGTGCCAGCAACTTAGGTGGAGAGGGGACAAATAAGCCCCAGCATTTT,CASNLGGEGTNKPQHF
TRBV19,TRBJ1-5,NA,TRBD1,TGTGCCAGTACGGCAGGGGGCCATAGCAATCAGCCCCAGCATTTT,CASTAGGHSNQPQHF
TRBV24-1,TRBJ2-2,many,TRBD2,TGTGCCACCAGTGATTCTAAGGCGACTAGCGGGGGGCCTTACATGTTCACCGGGGAGCTGTTTTTT,CATSDSKATSGGPYMFTGELFF
TRBV25-1,TRBJ2-3,few,NA,TGTGCCAGCAGTGAATATTGGGCAGGCGCAGATACGCAGTATTTT,CASSEYWAGADTQYF
TRBV12-3/TRBV12-4,TRBJ1-6,many,NA,TGTGCCAGCAGTTTAGCGTCGGTCTTACTCGGGGGTTCACCCCTCCACTTT,CASSLASVLLGGSPLHF
TRBV5-1,TRBJ2-7,NA,NA,TGCGCCAGCAGCTTGGAAGGGGGGCGCTCCTACGAGCAGTACTTC,CASSLEGGRSYEQYF
TRBV7-2,TRBJ1-5,NA,TRBD1,TGTGCCAGCAGCTTGGACAGGGAAAGCAATCAGCCCCAGCATTTT,CASSLDRESNQPQHF
TRBV7-2,TRBJ2-3,few,NA,TGTGCCAGCAGCTTATATCCAGATACGCAGTATTTT,CASSLYPDTQYF
TRBV7-8,TRBJ2-1,many,NA,TGTGCCAGCAGCTTAGCGAGGGTCTGGTCCTACAATGAGCAGTTCTTC,CASSLARVWSYNEQFF
TRBV5-1,TRBJ2-3,few,NA,TGCGCCAGCAGCTTTGAATCTAGCACAGATACGCAGTATTTT,CASSFESSTDTQYF
TRBV24-1,TRBJ2-2,many,TRBD1,TGTGCCACCAGTGACTCCACCGGGACAGGGAACACCGGGGAGCTGTTTTTT,CATSDSTGTGNTGELFF
TRBV6-2/TRBV6-3,TRBJ2-3,many,NA,TGTGCCAGCAGTTACGGGCGGGGTACGCAGTATTTT,CASSYGRGTQYF
TRBV20-1,TRBJ2-1,few,NA,TGCAGTGCTATCCGGGCGGCAGCCTACAATGAGCAGTTCTTC,CSAIRAAAYNEQFF
TRBV27,TRBJ2-5,few,TRBD1,TGTGCCAGCAGTAAGGGACAGGGGGGGGCCCAGTACTTC,CASSKGQGGAQYF
TRBV6-2/TRBV6-3,TRBJ1-1,many,NA,TGTGCCAGCAGTTACTGGGGCCTCCTGAACACTGAAGCTTTCTTT,CASSYWGLLNTEAFF
TRBV28,TRBJ2-7,many,TRBD1,TGTGCCAGCAGTTCCAACATCCAATACAGGGGGTCCTACGAGCAGTACTTC,CASSSNIQYRGSYEQYF
TRBV28,TRBJ2-1,many,TRBD2,TGTGCCAGCAGTTCCTGGACTAGGCGGAATGAGCAGTTCTTC,CASSSWTRRNEQFF
TRBV19,TRBJ1-5,many,NA,TGTGCCAGTAGCCCCCTCACAGGGCTAAATCAGCCCCAGCATTTT,CASSPLTGLNQPQHF
TRBV9,TRBJ2-3,few,TRBD2,TGTGCCAGCAGCGTAGTGGGGGGGAGTGCAGATACGCAGTATTTT,CASSVVGGSADTQYF
TRBV20-1,TRBJ2-5,many,NA,TGCAGTGCTCGGGCGAGAGGGATGGAGACCCAGTACTTC,CSARARGMETQYF
TRBV29-1,TRBJ1-2,many,NA,TGCAGCGCCGAGCGGGGGGGGGGCGGCTACACCTTC,CSAERGGGGYTF
TRBV5-4,TRBJ2-5,NA,NA,TGTGCCAGCAGCTTGGCGCGGGACAGAGAAGAGACCCAGTACTTC,CASSLARDREETQYF
TRBV27,TRBJ2-5,many,TRBD2,TGTGCCAGCAGTCGCGGGGGACTAGCGGGGGGGAACCTCCAAGAGACCCAGTACTTC,CASSRGGLAGGNLQETQYF
TRBV7-9,TRBJ2-7,many,NA,TGTGCCAGCAGCTTAGTCTCCCCGTACGAGCAGTACTTC,CASSLVSPYEQYF
TRBV28,TRBJ2-1,many,TRBD1,TGTGCCAGCAGTATCGTACAGGGGCCGCTGTGGAATGAGCAGTTCTTC,CASSIVQGPLWNEQFF
TRBV7-9,TRBJ1-2,NA,NA,TGTGCCAGCAGAATAACGGATGGCTACACCTTC,CASRITDGYTF
TRBV28,TRBJ2-5,many,TRBD2,TGTGCCAGCACCCAACTAGCGGGAGGTGGGGAGACCCAGTACTTC,CASTQLAGGGETQYF
TRBV19,TRBJ2-5,NA,NA,TGTGCCAGTAGCCACCTGGGTTCGGCAGCTCAAGAGACCCAGTACTTC,CASSHLGSAAQETQYF
TRBV29-1,TRBJ2-5,many,TRBD1,TGCAGCGTGAGAGGACAGGGGGCTTTCAGAGATTGGGAGACCCAGTACTTC,CSVRGQGAFRDWETQYF
TRBV10-3,TRBJ1-1,few,NA,TGTGCCATCAGTGAATACGACGAGAACACTGAAGCTTTCTTT,CAISEYDENTEAFF
TRBV7-9,TRBJ1-1,many,NA,TGTGCCAGCAGCTCCGCCCGGGGGATGAACACTGAAGCTTTCTTT,CASSSARGMNTEAFF
TRBV2,TRBJ1-2,NA,TRBD1,TGTGCCAGCAGTAAAAGCATGGGACAGCCTTATGGCTACACCTTC,CASSKSMGQPYGYTF
TRBV20-1,TRBJ2-1,many,NA,TGCAGTGCCGATGAAAACAATGAGCAGTTCTTC,CSADENNEQFF